This T cell receptor beta chain is drawn from a study of T cells in localized non-small cell lung cancer. This clone occurred a few times. The method was immunoSEQ multiplex PCR; TCRdb's version includes in-frame clones alone and lacks a portion of them. The table lists roughly 1,900 clones, 20% to 25% of them singletons. Germline loops: CDR1 SGHNT, CDR2 YENEEA. The CDR3 covers 15 residues. V was clipped by 3 bases and J by 4 bases, with 15 bases between them. This sequence joins TRBV11-3 and TRBJ2-5; D ambiguous. The sample in question was normal lung tissue next to the tumor, obtained before any cancer treatment. The source of this sequence is a man between 35 and 75 years old with stage II lung adenocarcinoma. CDR3 in DNA: TGTGCCAGCAGCTTTGCACCCCGGGTAGGAGAGACCCAGTACTTC. Translation gives CASSFAPRVGETQYF.